This record covers a single T cell receptor beta chain. There are many counts of this clonotype. Its antigen is not yet known. Per-base quality was not reported, and no clone a single base away is much larger than it. Sequenced on an Illumina HiSeq 2500. TCR beta libraries were prepared by quantitative 5'-RACE with molecular barcodes. The authors' pipeline ran thus. A new computational method, built on a probabilistic model of VDJ rearrangement, was used to identify disease-linked TCR variants. The raw public data were reprocessed by TCRdb itself: fastp quality trimming at Q25, MiXCR clonotype calling, in-frame beta chains only. Rows are unified per CDR3 protein, each entry keeping the most common DNA and genes. Here the V and J calls rest on TCRdb's processing, not on the authors' analysis. The sample data list about 52,000 distinct CDR3 sequences, and about 7% of these were observed just once. The ten largest clones add up to roughly 8% of the sample.

The data were taken from a study of CD8 T cells in ankylosing spondylitis (dated by TCRdb to the late 2010s). Study-wide context: The study profiled T cell receptor beta repertoires in healthy donors and ankylosing spondylitis patients to find disease-linked TCR variants. The full study cohort was made up of 25 ankylosing spondylitis patients and some 100 healthy donors. Samples of peripheral blood were taken, and for ankylosing spondylitis patients, synovial fluid was collected as well.

The paper as a whole reports these results and caveats: Some TCR beta motif variants had previously been reported in synovial fluid and blood of reactive arthritis patients, which suggested common disease-initiation mechanisms. The disease-linked clones had a CD8+ phenotype and were found at relatively low frequencies in peripheral blood. According to the report, matched synovial fluid samples from ankylosing spondylitis patients were significantly enriched for the disease-linked clones. A TCR beta motif of eight highly homologous amino acid variants appeared characteristic of blood from ankylosing spondylitis patients.

According to the germline V gene, CDR1 reads MNHNS and CDR2 reads SASEGT. A distance of 9 bases separates the germline ends of V and J, which lose 5 bases and 5 bases respectively. The CDR3 goes from the cysteine to the phenylalanine over 12 residues. The read is trimmed to its CDR3 DNA, 36 bases read in frame from base 1. The receptor was derived from a female donor with ankylosing spondylitis or in good health (not recorded which). Sequences were obtained from blood, either unsorted or a sorted T cell fraction (not recorded which). Recombination connected TRBV6-1 to TRBJ1-1; matching of 6 bases hints at TRBD1 as the D gene. The CDR3 reads as follows: CASSIRGTEAFF. In nucleotide form, the sequence is TGTGCCAGCAGTATCAGGGGAACTGAAGCTTTCTTT.